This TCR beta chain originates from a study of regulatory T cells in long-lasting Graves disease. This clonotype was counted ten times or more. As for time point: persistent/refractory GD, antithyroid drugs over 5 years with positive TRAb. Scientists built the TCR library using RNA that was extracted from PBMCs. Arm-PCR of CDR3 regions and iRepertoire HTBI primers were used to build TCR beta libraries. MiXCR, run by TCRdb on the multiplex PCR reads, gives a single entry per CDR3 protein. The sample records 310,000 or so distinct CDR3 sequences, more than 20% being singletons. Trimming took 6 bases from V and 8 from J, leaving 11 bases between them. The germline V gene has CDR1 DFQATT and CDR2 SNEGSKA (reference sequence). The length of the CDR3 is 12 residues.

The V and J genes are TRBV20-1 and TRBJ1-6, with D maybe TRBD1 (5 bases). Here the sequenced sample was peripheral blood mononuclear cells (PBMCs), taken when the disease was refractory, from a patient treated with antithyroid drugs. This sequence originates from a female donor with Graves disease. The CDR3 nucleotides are TGCAGTGCGCGAGACAGTCATTCACCCCTCCACTTT. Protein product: CSARDSHSPLHF.